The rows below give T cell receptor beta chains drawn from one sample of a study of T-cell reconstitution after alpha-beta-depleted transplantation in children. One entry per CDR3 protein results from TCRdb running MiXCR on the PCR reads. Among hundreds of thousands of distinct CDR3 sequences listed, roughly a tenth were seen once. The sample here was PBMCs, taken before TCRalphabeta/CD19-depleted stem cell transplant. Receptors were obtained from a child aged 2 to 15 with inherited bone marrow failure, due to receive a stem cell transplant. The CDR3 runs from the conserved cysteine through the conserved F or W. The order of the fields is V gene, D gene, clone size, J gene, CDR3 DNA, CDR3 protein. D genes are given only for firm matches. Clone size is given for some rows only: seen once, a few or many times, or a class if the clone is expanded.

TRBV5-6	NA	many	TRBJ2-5	TGTGCCAGCAGCTTTGACAGGCGGTCGGGGGGCCAAGAGACCCAGTACTTC	CASSFDRRSGGQETQYF
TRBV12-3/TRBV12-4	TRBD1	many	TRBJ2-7	TGTGCCAGCAGTTTAGGGACAGGGTATGTCGCGTACTTC	CASSLGTGYVAYF
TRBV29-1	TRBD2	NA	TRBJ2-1	TGCAGCGTCGTTAGTTTTAGCGGGAGGGCCTATGAGCAGTTCTTC	CSVVSFSGRAYEQFF
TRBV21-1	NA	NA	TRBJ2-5	TGTGCCAGCAGCAAAGCTGACGCTAGCCAAGAGACCCAGTACTTC	CASSKADASQETQYF
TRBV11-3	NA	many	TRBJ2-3	TGTGCCAGCAGCTTCAAATTTGCAGATACGCAGTATTTT	CASSFKFADTQYF
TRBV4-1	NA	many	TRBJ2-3	TGCGCCAGCAGCCAACGCACGGCAGGCCCGGCAGATACGCAGTATTTT	CASSQRTAGPADTQYF
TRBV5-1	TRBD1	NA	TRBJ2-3	TGCGCCAGCAGAGGACAGGGGGCTAGCACAGATACGCAGTATTTT	CASRGQGASTDTQYF
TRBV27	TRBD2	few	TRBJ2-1	TGTGCCAGCAGCCACGGGACTAGCGGAGTCAATGAGCAGTTCTTC	CASSHGTSGVNEQFF
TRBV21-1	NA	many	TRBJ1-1	TGTGCCAGCAGCAAAGACAGGGGGAACACTGAAGCTTTCTTT	CASSKDRGNTEAFF
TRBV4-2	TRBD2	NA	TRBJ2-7	TGTGCCAGCAGCACGCCGGGACTAGCGGTGGGAGAGCAGTACTTC	CASSTPGLAVGEQYF
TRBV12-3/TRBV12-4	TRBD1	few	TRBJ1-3	TGTGCCACGACCGCAGGGGGGACTGGAAACACCATATATTTT	CATTAGGTGNTIYF